The clone carrying this T cell receptor beta chain has ten or more counts. The antigen is undetermined. These data belong to a study of T-cell reconstitution after alpha-beta-depleted transplantation in children. It was with unique molecular identifiers that the TCRbeta library was prepared. TCRdb re-called the PCR reads with MiXCR, one entry per CDR3 protein. Counted here are around 94,000 distinct CDR3 sequences, approximately 8% occurring once; the ten biggest clones make up roughly 15%. Study observations and caveats: The study reportedly traced alpha-beta T cells about two months after transplant to several hundred expanded graft clones. Counts and diversity of T cells one year after transplant came mostly from newly produced T cells. The study traced high day-60 TCRbeta diversity in some patients to surviving recipient T cells and thymic progenitors.

The clonotype originates from a boy aged 2-9 years with acute lymphoblastic leukemia, due to receive a stem cell transplant. The input for sequencing was PBMCs, taken before TCRalphabeta/CD19-depleted stem cell transplant.

This CDR3 is CASRPVRTSGNEQFF. In DNA form, the CDR3 reads TGTGCCAGCAGACCCGTTAGGACTAGCGGCAATGAGCAGTTCTTC. This chain connects TRBV2 to TRBJ2-1, with 10 nucleotides matching TRBD2. The J segment lost 6 bases and the V segment lost 6 bases, leaving 8 bases of the junction unmatched. CDR1 SNHLY and CDR2 FYNNEI come from the germline V gene. The CDR3 is made up of 15 amino acids.